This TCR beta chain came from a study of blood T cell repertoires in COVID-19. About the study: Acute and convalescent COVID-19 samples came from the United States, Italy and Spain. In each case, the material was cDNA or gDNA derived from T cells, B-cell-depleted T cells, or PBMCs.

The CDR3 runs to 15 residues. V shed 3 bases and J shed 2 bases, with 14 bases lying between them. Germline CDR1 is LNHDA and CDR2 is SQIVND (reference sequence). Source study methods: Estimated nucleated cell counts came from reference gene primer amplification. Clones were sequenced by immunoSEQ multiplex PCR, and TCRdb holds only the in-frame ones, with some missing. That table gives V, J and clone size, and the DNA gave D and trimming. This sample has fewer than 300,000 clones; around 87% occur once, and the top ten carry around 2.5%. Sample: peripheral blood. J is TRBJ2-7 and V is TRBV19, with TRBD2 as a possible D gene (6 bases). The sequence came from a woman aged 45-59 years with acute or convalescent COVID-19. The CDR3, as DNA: TGTGCCAGTAGTATCCAAGCGGGCGTCACCTACGAGCAGTACTTC. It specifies CASSIQAGVTYEQYF.